The 5 T cell receptor beta chains in this list originate from one sample, sequenced in a study of technical replicates of blood from a handful of donors. TCRdb's table, derived via immunoSEQ multiplex PCR, lists solely in-frame clones and lacks some. The sample lists 70,000 or so clones, 80% to 90% occurring once. Input material: PBMCs. Receptors originate from a human donor in good health. Some clones in this sample may be carry-over from other donors' samples.

The rearrangement uses TRBV6-1 and TRBJ1-5; D call uncertain. Between the trimmed V and J ends, which lost 1 base and 7 bases, there was a span of 14 bases. The CDR3 covers 15 residues. In germline, CDR1 is MNHNS, CDR2 SASEGT. CDR3 region: CASSEGIRYWQPQHF. The CDR3 bases are TGTGCCAGCAGTGAAGGGATCAGGTATTGGCAGCCCCAGCATTTT.

In its sample, this clone was seen a few times. The chain carries TRBV6-6 and TRBJ1-1; 7 positions agree with TRBD1. Germline loops: CDR1 MNHNY, CDR2 SVGAGI (reference sequence). CDR3 size: 16 residues. Trimming cost V 5 bases and J 4 bases; bases outside gene matches: 13. CDR3 region: CASSLLQTGRGTEAFF. The CDR3 nucleotides read TGTGCCAGCAGTCTACTCCAGACAGGGAGAGGCACTGAAGCTTTCTTT.

V and J are TRBV5-1 and TRBJ2-2, with TRBD1 matching 7 bases. Germline CDR1 is SGHRS and CDR2 is YFSETQ. The CDR3 totals 16 residues. The V segment lost 4 bases and the J segment 4 bases; nucleotides outside the gene matches: 10. CDR3 protein: CASSHPRDSITGELFF. CDR3 sequence (DNA): TGCGCCAGCAGCCACCCCCGGGACAGTATCACCGGGGAGCTGTTTTTT.

The CDR3 region has the DNA TGTGCCAGCAGCCCCGGGACAGTCGCAATAGGGGAGCAGTACTTC. This sequence encodes CASSPGTVAIGEQYF. The gene calls are TRBV27 and TRBJ2-7, with 7 positions matching TRBD1. Unmatched junction bases numbered 15, after V lost 6 bases and J lost 7 bases. The CDR3 spans 15 residues. CDR1 and CDR2 (germline): MNHEY, SMNVEV (reference sequence).

This rearrangement joins TRBV2 to TRBJ2-7, with TRBD1 identical over 10 bases. The CDR3 loop spans 14 amino acids. Looked up from germline, CDR1 is SNHLY and CDR2 is FYNNEI. Losses at the gene ends were 6 bases for V and 2 bases for J; bases not matched to a gene: 4. For the CDR3, the DNA is TGTGCCAGCAGCGAGACAGGGGGCGCCTACGAGCAGTACTTC. Translated: CASSETGGAYEQYF.